The clone carrying this TCR beta chain was picked up one time. The data were obtained in a study of cytomegalovirus exposure and HLA in healthy donors. Both 60 Vbeta primers and 13 Jbeta primers went into the PCR. Sequencing used immunoSEQ multiplex PCR; TCRdb keeps in-frame clones, though not all of them. The profile shows over 120,000 clones, approximately 80% of them singletons. Germline V CDR1 and CDR2: KGHSH, LQKENI. The V and J ends lost 2 bases and 0 bases respectively, with 11 bases between them. This CDR3 spans 15 amino acids. All donors participated as healthy donors of bone marrow. Nominal health characterized the donors when sampled, though unrecorded immune exposures were likely.

The chain recombines TRBV18 with TRBJ2-7, with a tentative D call TRBD1 (6 bases). This clonotype was obtained from a woman aged 18-35 years in good health and CMV-seropositive. The sequenced sample was PBMCs. The CDR3: CASSPGGQTSYEQYF. Here the CDR3 DNA reads TGTGCCAGCTCACCAGGGGGCCAAACCTCCTACGAGCAGTACTTC.